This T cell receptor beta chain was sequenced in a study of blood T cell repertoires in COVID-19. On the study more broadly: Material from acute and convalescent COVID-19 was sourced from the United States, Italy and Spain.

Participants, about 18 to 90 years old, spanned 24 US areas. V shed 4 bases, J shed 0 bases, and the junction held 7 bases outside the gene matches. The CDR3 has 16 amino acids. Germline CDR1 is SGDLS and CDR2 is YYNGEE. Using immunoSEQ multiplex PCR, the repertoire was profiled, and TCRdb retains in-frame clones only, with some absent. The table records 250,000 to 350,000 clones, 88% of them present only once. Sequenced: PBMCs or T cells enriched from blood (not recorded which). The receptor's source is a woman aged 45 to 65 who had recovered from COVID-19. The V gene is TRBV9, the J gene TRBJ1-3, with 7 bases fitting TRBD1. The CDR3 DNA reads TGTGCCAGCAGCCCCTCGACAGGGAACTCTGGAAACACCATATATTTT. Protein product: CASSPSTGNSGNTIYF.